The rows below give T cell receptor beta chains drawn from one sample of a study of OX40 agonist ivuxolimab in advanced cancers. Here immunoSEQ multiplex PCR was the method, and the copy in TCRdb shows in-frame clones only, minus some. The data show roughly 34,000 clones, around four fifths seen once. The specimen comprised CD4+ or CD8+ T cells sorted from blood, sampled in a trial of the OX40 agonist ivuxolimab. These receptor sequences come from an adult with an advanced solid tumor such as melanoma, head and neck, liver or kidney cancer. Both conserved end residues are part of each CDR3. The D gene is left open where the match is weak. The size entry is marked missing in some rows and otherwise reads once, few, many or a size class.

V gene: TRBV4-1
D gene: .
clone size: .
J gene: TRBJ2-2
CDR3 protein: CASSQVAQGNGELFF
CDR3 DNA: TGCGCCAGCAGCCAAGTCGCACAGGGCAACGGGGAGCTGTTTTTT

V gene: TRBV11-2
D gene: .
clone size: .
J gene: TRBJ2-5
CDR3 protein: CASSPPGVQETQYF
CDR3 DNA: TGTGCCAGCAGCCCACCAGGAGTACAAGAGACCCAGTACTTC

V gene: TRBV7-9
D gene: TRBD1
clone size: few
J gene: TRBJ1-5
CDR3 protein: CASSGDRGNQPQHF
CDR3 DNA: TGTGCCAGCAGCGGGGACAGGGGGAATCAGCCCCAGCATTTT

V gene: TRBV13
D gene: .
clone size: once
J gene: TRBJ2-7
CDR3 protein: CASSLGRTANEQYF
CDR3 DNA: TGTGCCAGCAGCTTAGGGAGAACAGCGAACGAGCAGTACTTC

V gene: TRBV7-2
D gene: .
clone size: once
J gene: TRBJ2-2
CDR3 protein: CASSFSSVELFF
CDR3 DNA: TGTGCCAGCAGCTTTTCGTCCGTGGAGCTGTTTTTT

V gene: TRBV27
D gene: .
clone size: .
J gene: TRBJ2-1
CDR3 protein: CASSLTRSPGNEQFF
CDR3 DNA: TGTGCCAGCAGTCTAACTCGATCCCCCGGGAATGAGCAGTTCTTC

V gene: TRBV30
D gene: TRBD1
clone size: .
J gene: TRBJ2-7
CDR3 protein: CAWRKRWGQGPLEQYF
CDR3 DNA: TGTGCCTGGAGAAAACGATGGGGACAGGGGCCTCTCGAGCAGTACTTC

V gene: TRBV11-2
D gene: .
clone size: .
J gene: TRBJ2-7
CDR3 protein: CASSQGAGYEQYF
CDR3 DNA: TGTGCCAGCAGCCAGGGCGCCGGCTACGAGCAGTACTTC

V gene: TRBV5-6
D gene: .
clone size: .
J gene: TRBJ1-6
CDR3 protein: CASSYYGREDYNSPLHF
CDR3 DNA: TGTGCCAGCAGCTACTACGGGCGAGAGGACTATAATTCACCCCTCCACTTT

V gene: TRBV10-2
D gene: .
clone size: .
J gene: TRBJ2-7
CDR3 protein: CASSESPGHTYEQYF
CDR3 DNA: TGCGCCAGCAGTGAGTCCCCGGGACACACCTACGAGCAGTACTTC

V gene: TRBV25-1
D gene: .
clone size: medium-sized
J gene: TRBJ1-1
CDR3 protein: CASSEGTEAFF
CDR3 DNA: TGTGCCAGCAGTGAAGGCACCGAAGCTTTCTTT

V gene: TRBV30
D gene: TRBD1
clone size: .
J gene: TRBJ2-7
CDR3 protein: CAWRITGVAEQYF
CDR3 DNA: TGTGCCTGGAGGATTACAGGGGTGGCCGAGCAGTACTTC

V gene: TRBV28
D gene: .
clone size: .
J gene: TRBJ1-4
CDR3 protein: CASSLVREGVANEKLFF
CDR3 DNA: TGTGCCAGCAGTTTAGTCAGGGAGGGGGTGGCTAATGAAAAACTGTTTTTT

V gene: TRBV28
D gene: .
clone size: few
J gene: TRBJ2-1
CDR3 protein: CASSPPSISSYNEQFF
CDR3 DNA: TGTGCCAGCAGTCCCCCTTCGATTAGCTCCTACAATGAGCAGTTCTTC

V gene: TRBV28
D gene: .
clone size: .
J gene: TRBJ2-5
CDR3 protein: CASSHTEGWETQYF
CDR3 DNA: TGTGCCAGCAGTCATACCGAAGGATGGGAGACCCAGTACTTC

V gene: TRBV2
D gene: TRBD1
clone size: .
J gene: TRBJ1-2
CDR3 protein: CASRSGQGVGYTF
CDR3 DNA: TGTGCCAGCAGGTCGGGACAGGGAGTCGGGTACACCTTC

V gene: TRBV4-3
D gene: .
clone size: few
J gene: TRBJ2-1
CDR3 protein: CASSQFRGTYNEQFF
CDR3 DNA: TGCGCCAGCAGCCAATTTCGCGGGACTTACAATGAGCAGTTCTTC

V gene: TRBV6-6
D gene: .
clone size: .
J gene: TRBJ2-3
CDR3 protein: CASSRDRGDTQYF
CDR3 DNA: TGTGCCAGCAGTAGGGACCGAGGAGATACGCAGTATTTT

V gene: TRBV7-8
D gene: .
clone size: .
J gene: TRBJ1-2
CDR3 protein: CASSPILHPSATLRGYGYTF
CDR3 DNA: TGTGCCAGCAGCCCCATCCTACACCCCTCAGCGACACTGAGAGGCTATGGCTACACCTTC

V gene: TRBV9
D gene: TRBD2
clone size: .
J gene: TRBJ2-7
CDR3 protein: CASSVGSGRGYEQYF
CDR3 DNA: TGTGCCAGCAGCGTCGGAAGCGGGAGAGGGTACGAGCAGTACTTC

V gene: TRBV27
D gene: TRBD2
clone size: .
J gene: TRBJ2-1
CDR3 protein: CASSPPSGGYNEQFF
CDR3 DNA: TGTGCCAGCAGTCCCCCCAGCGGGGGTTACAATGAGCAGTTCTTC

V gene: TRBV5-6
D gene: TRBD1
clone size: few
J gene: TRBJ1-1
CDR3 protein: CASSLPDRGPLINTEAFF
CDR3 DNA: TGTGCCAGCAGCTTACCGGACAGGGGGCCGTTGATAAACACTGAAGCTTTCTTT

V gene: TRBV4-2
D gene: .
clone size: .
J gene: TRBJ2-5
CDR3 protein: CASSQDIVSGEETQYF
CDR3 DNA: TGTGCCAGCAGCCAAGATATAGTATCAGGGGAAGAGACCCAGTACTTC

V gene: TRBV5-6
D gene: .
clone size: .
J gene: TRBJ1-1
CDR3 protein: CASSFGGHPEAFF
CDR3 DNA: TGTGCCAGCTCCTTTGGGGGACACCCCGAAGCTTTCTTT

V gene: TRBV4-1
D gene: .
clone size: .
J gene: TRBJ1-5
CDR3 protein: CASSLVLGNQPQHF
CDR3 DNA: TGCGCCAGCAGCTTAGTGCTGGGGAATCAGCCCCAGCATTTT

V gene: TRBV7-2
D gene: TRBD2
clone size: .
J gene: TRBJ2-4
CDR3 protein: CASSLLAGVGNIQYF
CDR3 DNA: TGTGCCAGCAGCTTATTAGCGGGAGTGGGAAACATTCAGTACTTC

V gene: TRBV28
D gene: TRBD2
clone size: .
J gene: TRBJ2-3
CDR3 protein: CASRISGARTDTQYF
CDR3 DNA: TGTGCCAGCAGAATTAGCGGGGCTCGTACAGATACGCAGTATTTT

V gene: TRBV11-2
D gene: .
clone size: .
J gene: TRBJ2-2
CDR3 protein: CASSLLSTPTPTGELFF
CDR3 DNA: TGTGCCAGCAGCTTGCTAAGTACTCCGACCCCCACCGGGGAGCTGTTTTTT

V gene: TRBV7-9
D gene: TRBD1
clone size: .
J gene: TRBJ1-2
CDR3 protein: CASSLPGQSLYGYTF
CDR3 DNA: TGTGCCAGCAGCTTACCGGGACAGTCCCTCTATGGCTACACCTTC

V gene: TRBV7-9
D gene: .
clone size: .
J gene: TRBJ2-2
CDR3 protein: CASERPGGMRTGELFF
CDR3 DNA: TGTGCCAGTGAGAGGCCCGGCGGGATGAGGACCGGGGAGCTGTTTTTT

V gene: TRBV11-2
D gene: TRBD2
clone size: .
J gene: TRBJ2-1
CDR3 protein: CASSLPSGGPYNEQFF
CDR3 DNA: TGTGCCAGCAGCTTGCCTAGCGGGGGGCCCTACAATGAGCAGTTCTTC

V gene: TRBV28
D gene: .
clone size: .
J gene: TRBJ2-7
CDR3 protein: CASSFRAGIYEQYF
CDR3 DNA: TGTGCCAGCAGTTTCCGCGCAGGGATCTACGAGCAGTACTTC

V gene: TRBV4-2
D gene: .
clone size: once
J gene: TRBJ2-1
CDR3 protein: CASSQASEYNEQFF
CDR3 DNA: TGTGCCAGCAGCCAAGCCAGCGAGTACAATGAGCAGTTCTTC

V gene: TRBV28
D gene: TRBD1
clone size: once
J gene: TRBJ1-5
CDR3 protein: CASRPQGGNQPQHF
CDR3 DNA: TGTGCCAGCAGGCCGCAGGGGGGAAATCAGCCCCAGCATTTT

V gene: TRBV19
D gene: .
clone size: medium-sized
J gene: TRBJ1-1
CDR3 protein: CASTWSRSRGDGTEAFF
CDR3 DNA: TGTGCCAGTACCTGGAGCCGATCCAGGGGAGATGGGACTGAAGCTTTCTTT

V gene: TRBV13
D gene: .
clone size: .
J gene: TRBJ2-1
CDR3 protein: CASSERGLAGEQFF
CDR3 DNA: TGTGCCAGCAGCGAACGGGGTTTAGCAGGTGAGCAGTTCTTC

V gene: TRBV27
D gene: .
clone size: .
J gene: TRBJ1-5
CDR3 protein: CASSLGGFSQPQHF
CDR3 DNA: TGTGCCAGCAGTTTAGGCGGATTCAGCCAGCCCCAGCATTTT

V gene: TRBV5-6
D gene: .
clone size: .
J gene: TRBJ2-7
CDR3 protein: CASSLGRTYEQYF
CDR3 DNA: TGTGCCAGCAGCTTGGGACGGACTTACGAGCAGTACTTC

V gene: TRBV19
D gene: TRBD1
clone size: once
J gene: TRBJ2-7
CDR3 protein: CASSPGTGYEQYF
CDR3 DNA: TGTGCCAGTAGTCCGGGGACAGGCTACGAGCAGTACTTC

V gene: TRBV6-1
D gene: .
clone size: .
J gene: TRBJ2-7
CDR3 protein: CASRETGSPYEQYF
CDR3 DNA: TGTGCCAGCAGGGAGACAGGATCTCCCTACGAGCAGTACTTC

V gene: TRBV27
D gene: .
clone size: .
J gene: TRBJ2-6
CDR3 protein: CASSLGPGFGANVLTF
CDR3 DNA: TGTGCCAGCAGTTTAGGACCGGGATTTGGGGCCAACGTCCTGACTTTC

V gene: TRBV5-6
D gene: .
clone size: .
J gene: TRBJ2-3
CDR3 protein: CASSMGGTDTQYF
CDR3 DNA: TGTGCCAGCAGCATGGGGGGCACAGATACGCAGTATTTT

V gene: TRBV28
D gene: .
clone size: .
J gene: TRBJ1-5
CDR3 protein: CASSLFGTFYSNQPQHF
CDR3 DNA: TGTGCCAGCAGTTTATTTGGAACCTTTTATAGCAATCAGCCCCAGCATTTT

V gene: TRBV19
D gene: TRBD1
clone size: .
J gene: TRBJ1-5
CDR3 protein: CASSIQDRDQPQHF
CDR3 DNA: TGTGCCAGTAGTATCCAGGACAGGGATCAGCCCCAGCATTTT

V gene: TRBV7-9
D gene: .
clone size: once
J gene: TRBJ1-2
CDR3 protein: CASSLVQKEANYGYTF
CDR3 DNA: TGTGCCAGCAGCTTAGTACAAAAGGAAGCTAACTATGGCTACACCTTC

V gene: TRBV30
D gene: .
clone size: .
J gene: TRBJ2-5
CDR3 protein: CAWSTSGETQYF
CDR3 DNA: TGTGCCTGGAGTACTTCAGGGGAGACCCAGTACTTC

V gene: TRBV19
D gene: .
clone size: .
J gene: TRBJ1-1
CDR3 protein: CASSTEPTTAVTNTEAFF
CDR3 DNA: TGTGCCAGTAGTACCGAACCAACGACAGCCGTTACGAACACTGAAGCTTTCTTT

V gene: TRBV9
D gene: .
clone size: .
J gene: TRBJ2-1
CDR3 protein: CASSDRGGNNEQFF
CDR3 DNA: TGTGCCAGCAGTGACCGAGGGGGAAACAATGAGCAGTTCTTC

V gene: TRBV5-4
D gene: .
clone size: .
J gene: TRBJ1-6
CDR3 protein: CASSLWGESSPLHF
CDR3 DNA: TGTGCCAGCAGCTTGTGGGGGGAATCTTCACCCCTCCACTTT

V gene: TRBV6-6
D gene: .
clone size: .
J gene: TRBJ2-1
CDR3 protein: CASSPGGAGAYNEQFF
CDR3 DNA: TGTGCCAGCAGCCCTGGGGGGGCAGGGGCCTACAATGAGCAGTTCTTC

V gene: TRBV6-6
D gene: .
clone size: .
J gene: TRBJ2-4
CDR3 protein: CASSPQSGVLWYF
CDR3 DNA: TGTGCCAGCAGTCCTCAGTCAGGGGTTCTCTGGTACTTC

V gene: TRBV7-8
D gene: TRBD1
clone size: .
J gene: TRBJ1-1
CDR3 protein: CASSQPGQGRYEAFF
CDR3 DNA: TGTGCCAGCAGCCAACCGGGACAGGGTCGGTATGAAGCTTTCTTT

V gene: TRBV27
D gene: .
clone size: few
J gene: TRBJ2-2
CDR3 protein: CASSLYQTGELFF
CDR3 DNA: TGTGCCAGCAGTTTATACCAGACCGGGGAGCTGTTTTTT

V gene: TRBV27
D gene: .
clone size: .
J gene: TRBJ1-5
CDR3 protein: CASSLTAGIGNQPQHF
CDR3 DNA: TGTGCCAGCAGTTTAACGGCGGGGATCGGCAATCAGCCCCAGCATTTT

V gene: TRBV7-3
D gene: TRBD2
clone size: .
J gene: TRBJ2-1
CDR3 protein: CASSSAGTSQYNEQFF
CDR3 DNA: TGTGCCAGCAGCTCCGCCGGGACTAGCCAATACAATGAGCAGTTCTTC

V gene: TRBV9
D gene: TRBD2
clone size: .
J gene: TRBJ2-1
CDR3 protein: CASSVGLAGVEQFF
CDR3 DNA: TGTGCCAGCAGCGTGGGACTAGCGGGAGTTGAGCAGTTCTTC

V gene: TRBV29-1
D gene: .
clone size: .
J gene: TRBJ2-1
CDR3 protein: CSVGAAVEPRDYNEQFF
CDR3 DNA: TGCAGCGTTGGGGCCGCGGTAGAGCCGAGGGACTACAATGAGCAGTTCTTC

V gene: TRBV28
D gene: .
clone size: .
J gene: TRBJ2-2
CDR3 protein: CASTLQGDTGELFF
CDR3 DNA: TGTGCCAGCACTTTACAAGGCGACACCGGGGAGCTGTTTTTT

V gene: TRBV11-2
D gene: .
clone size: .
J gene: TRBJ2-7
CDR3 protein: CASSYSGAEQYF
CDR3 DNA: TGTGCCAGCAGCTATAGTGGTGCGGAGCAGTACTTC

V gene: TRBV4-2
D gene: TRBD1
clone size: .
J gene: TRBJ2-1
CDR3 protein: CASSQDGTDYNEQFF
CDR3 DNA: TGTGCCAGCAGCCAAGACGGGACAGATTACAATGAGCAGTTCTTC